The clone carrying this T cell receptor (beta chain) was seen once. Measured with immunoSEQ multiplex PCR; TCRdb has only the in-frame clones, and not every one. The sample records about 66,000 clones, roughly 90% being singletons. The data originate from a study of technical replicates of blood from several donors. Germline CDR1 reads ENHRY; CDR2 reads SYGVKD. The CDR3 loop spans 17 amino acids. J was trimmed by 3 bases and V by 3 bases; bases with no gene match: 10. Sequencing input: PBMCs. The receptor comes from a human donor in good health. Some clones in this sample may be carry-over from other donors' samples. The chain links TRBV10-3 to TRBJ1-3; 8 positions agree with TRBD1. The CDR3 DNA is TGTGCCATCAGTGATCACGGACAGGGTAGACTTGGAAACACCATATATTTT. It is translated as CAISDHGQGRLGNTIYF.